The rows below give T cell receptor beta chains drawn from one sample of a study of shared clonotypes between healthy human individuals. Data came from immunoSEQ multiplex PCR; TCRdb stores just in-frame clones and leaves some out. The table includes more than 2 million clones, 93% detected once. Sequencing used naive CD8+ T cells from PBMCs. The receptors were gathered from a man aged 18 to 30 in good health. Some clones in this sample may be carry-over from other donors' samples. Both conserved end residues are part of each CDR3. A D gene is named only where the DNA matches it firmly. Size tells how often a clone was seen (once, few, many) or the class of an expanded clone, and some rows leave it out.

>.|14|TRBV7-9|.|TRBJ2-7
CASSLEGGAYEQYF
TGTGCCAGCAGCTTAGAAGGCGGAGCCTACGAGCAGTACTTC
>TRBD1|13|TRBV27|.|TRBJ2-3
CASSWTGTDTQYF
TGTGCCAGCAGTTGGACAGGGACAGATACGCAGTATTTT
>.|14|TRBV9|.|TRBJ2-1
CASSPPRAYNEQFF
TGTGCCAGCAGCCCCCCCCGAGCCTACAATGAGCAGTTCTTC
>.|15|TRBV27|.|TRBJ1-2
CASSSSGGAGYGYTF
.
>.|17|TRBV11-2|once|TRBJ2-1
CASSSSPQQSSYNEQFF
TGTGCCAGCAGCTCCAGCCCCCAGCAGAGCTCCTACAATGAGCAGTTCTTC
>TRBD2|14|TRBV4-1|.|TRBJ2-1
CASSLAGPVDEQFF
TGCGCCAGCAGCCTAGCGGGACCCGTCGATGAGCAGTTCTTC
>TRBD1|13|TRBV10-3|.|TRBJ2-7
CAIRQGGSYEQYF
TGTGCCATCCGACAGGGCGGCTCCTACGAGCAGTACTTC
>.|15|TRBV7-2|.|TRBJ2-1
CASSPMGAHRHEQFF
TGTGCCAGCAGCCCAATGGGGGCGCACCGCCATGAGCAGTTCTTC
>.|17|TRBV28|.|TRBJ2-3
CASSLPRDQRPPDTQYF
TGTGCCAGCAGTCTTCCCCGGGACCAAAGACCCCCAGATACGCAGTATTTT
>.|15|TRBV11-2|once|TRBJ2-3
CASSLGSGSTDTQYF
TGTGCCAGCAGCTTAGGATCCGGGTCCACAGATACGCAGTATTTT
>.|13|TRBV7-2|.|TRBJ1-4
CASSPRDPEKLFF
TGTGCCAGCAGCCCCCGAGACCCGGAAAAACTGTTTTTT
>.|16|TRBV9|.|TRBJ2-5
CASSVGGGRVSETQYF
TGTGCCAGCAGCGTAGGGGGTGGCAGGGTTTCAGAGACCCAGTACTTC
>.|13|TRBV28|.|TRBJ1-2
CASRREGEDGYTF
TGTGCCAGCAGGAGAGAAGGGGAGGACGGCTACACCTTC
>.|16|TRBV6-5|.|TRBJ2-7
CASSYSTGRVRYEQYF
TGTGCCAGCAGTTACTCGACGGGTCGGGTGCGCTACGAGCAGTACTTC
>.|13|TRBV28|.|TRBJ1-1
CASSAGGHTEAFF
TGTGCCAGCAGTGCTGGGGGTCACACTGAAGCTTTCTTT
>.|15|TRBV7-9|.|TRBJ2-5
CASSLVHRVQETQYF
TGTGCCAGCAGCTTAGTTCACAGGGTCCAAGAGACCCAGTACTTC
>TRBD1|14|TRBV29-1|.|TRBJ1-1
CSVEEGTATAEAFF
TGCAGCGTTGAAGAGGGGACAGCCACGGCTGAAGCTTTCTTT
>TRBD1|14|TRBV25-1|.|TRBJ1-1
CASSVGGAFTEAFF
TGTGCCAGCAGTGTAGGGGGCGCTTTCACTGAAGCTTTCTTT
>.|16|TRBV30|once|TRBJ1-1
CAWSVRYDPDNTEAFF
TGTGCCTGGAGTGTAAGGTACGACCCAGATAACACTGAAGCTTTCTTT
>TRBD1|14|TRBV29-1|once|TRBJ2-5
CSVEWGQGAREQYF
TGCAGCGTTGAGTGGGGACAGGGGGCGAGAGAGCAGTACTTC